This TCR beta chain appears in the sequencing data of a study of OX40 agonist ivuxolimab in advanced cancers. Study-wide context: With a range of roughly 20 to 80, age averaged 60 years, and 65% to 90% were male. Partial response was recorded in three patients: one hepatocellular carcinoma and two cutaneous melanoma cases. Overall study findings and caveats: CD8+ T cells averaged more expanded clones than CD4+. Among the lowest levels of clonal expansion were found in partial responders at 0.1-3.0 mg/kg.

V shed 6 bases and J 7 bases; nucleotides not matched to a gene: 11. Per germline, CDR1 SNHLY and CDR2 FYNNEI. CDR3 length equals 15 residues. Sequencing was performed with immunoSEQ multiplex PCR; in TCRdb, only in-frame clones are kept and a portion is missing. This table has around 140,000 clones, approximately 94% appearing once. Note on this clone: No antigen is known for it.

This receptor was identified in an adult with an advanced solid tumor such as melanoma, head and neck, liver or kidney cancer. This chain links TRBV2 with TRBJ2-4, with 8 positions matching TRBD2. The sequences come from CD4+ or CD8+ T cells sorted from blood, collected in a trial of the OX40 agonist ivuxolimab. The CDR3, as DNA: TGTGCCAGCAGGCCCTATGGCGGGGGGTTGAACATTCAGTACTTC. This encodes CASRPYGGGLNIQYF.